This TCR beta chain was profiled in a study of PD-1 blockade in classical Hodgkin lymphoma. Study at large: Patients were infused with nivolumab 3 mg/kg every 2 weeks. Findings of the study overall: Healthy donors reportedly exceeded newly diagnosed patients in baseline TCR diversity. Diversity in CD4+ TCRs, unlike that measured in CD8+ TCRs, had risen significantly by C4D1. Causes of the repertoire differences remain undefined, possibly disease activity or prior therapy.

Libraries were prepared by immunoSEQ multiplex PCR; TCRdb keeps only in-frame clonotypes and omits some of them. The sample consists of 6,900 or so clones, approximately 86% of them appearing once. Time point reported: cycle 4 day 1 (C4D1), after five to seven weeks of nivolumab. Patients all relapsed after autologous stem cell transplantation, and there was variation in brentuximab vedotin exposure. Comments on this clone: Its antigen is unidentified.

Germline V CDR1 and CDR2: PRHDT, FYEKMQ (reference sequence). Between the trimmed V and J ends, which lost 8 bases and 7 bases, there was a span of 13 bases. The CDR3 extends over 12 amino acids. The sample was peripheral blood mononuclear cells (PBMCs), taken before the fourth cycle of nivolumab. This receptor was taken from a human donor with classical Hodgkin lymphoma. The chain links TRBV13 to TRBJ2-3; D is perhaps TRBD2 (7 bases). This chain's CDR3 is CASGGGGHTQYF. CDR3 DNA: TGTGCCAGCGGGGGCGGGGGACATACGCAGTATTTT.